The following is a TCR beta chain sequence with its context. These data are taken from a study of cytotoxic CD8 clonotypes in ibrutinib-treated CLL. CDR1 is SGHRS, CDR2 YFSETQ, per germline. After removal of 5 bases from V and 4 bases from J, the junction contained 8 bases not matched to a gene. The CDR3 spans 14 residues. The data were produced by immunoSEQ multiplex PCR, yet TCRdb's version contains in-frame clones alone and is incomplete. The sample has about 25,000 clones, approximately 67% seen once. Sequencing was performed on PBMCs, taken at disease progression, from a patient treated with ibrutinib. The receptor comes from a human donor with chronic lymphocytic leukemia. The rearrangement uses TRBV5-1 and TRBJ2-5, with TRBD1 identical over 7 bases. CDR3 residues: CASRTGQLTETQYF. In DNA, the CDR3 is TGCGCCAGCAGAACGGGACAGTTAACAGAGACCCAGTACTTC.